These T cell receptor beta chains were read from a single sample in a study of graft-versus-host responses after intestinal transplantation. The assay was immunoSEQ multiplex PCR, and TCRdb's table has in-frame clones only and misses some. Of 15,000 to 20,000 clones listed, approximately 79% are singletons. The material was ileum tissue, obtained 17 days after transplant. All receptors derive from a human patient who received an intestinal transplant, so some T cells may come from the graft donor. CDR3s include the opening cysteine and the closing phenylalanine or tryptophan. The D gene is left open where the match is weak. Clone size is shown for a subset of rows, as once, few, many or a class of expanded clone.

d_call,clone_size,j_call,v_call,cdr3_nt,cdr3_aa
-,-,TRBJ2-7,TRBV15,TGTGCCACCAGCAGTGGCGGCGAAGGACTCCTCTACGAGCAGTACTTC,CATSSGGEGLLYEQYF
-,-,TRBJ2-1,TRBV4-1,TGCGCCAGCAGCCAAGGTATCTCCTACAATGAGCAGTTCTTC,CASSQGISYNEQFF
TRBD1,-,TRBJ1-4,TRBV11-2,TGTGCCAGCAGCGATGGACAGGGGACTTATGGTGAAAAACTGTTTTTT,CASSDGQGTYGEKLFF
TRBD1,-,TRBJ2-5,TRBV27,TGTGCCAGCAGTTTAGGGACAGGGGAGGGTGAGACCCAGTACTTC,CASSLGTGEGETQYF
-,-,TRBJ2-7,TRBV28,TGTGCCAGCAGTTTGACAGGGAGGGAAGACGAGCAGTACTTC,CASSLTGREDEQYF
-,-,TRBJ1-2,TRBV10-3,TGTGCCATCAGTGAGTCGAAGTGGTCAGGGAACTATGGCTACACCTTC,CAISESKWSGNYGYTF
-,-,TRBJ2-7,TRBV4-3,TGCGCCAGCAGCCAAGATTCGCGGGACGAGCAGTACTTC,CASSQDSRDEQYF
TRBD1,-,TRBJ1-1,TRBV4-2,TGTGCCAGCAGCCAGAAGGACAGGGGCACTGAAGCTTTCTTT,CASSQKDRGTEAFF
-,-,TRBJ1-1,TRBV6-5,TGTGCCAGCAGTCCTCATCGGGGGAACACTGAAGCTTTCTTT,CASSPHRGNTEAFF
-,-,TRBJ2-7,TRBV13,TGTGCCAGCAGCCCCTTGGGGGAGTTGACCTACGAGCAGTACTTC,CASSPLGELTYEQYF
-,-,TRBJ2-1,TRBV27,TGTGCCAGCAGTTTCGCCGGCTACAATGAGCAGTTCTTC,CASSFAGYNEQFF
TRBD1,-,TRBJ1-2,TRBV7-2,TGTGCCAGCAGCGCAACAGGGGTAGGCTATGGCTACACCTTC,CASSATGVGYGYTF
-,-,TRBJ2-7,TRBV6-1,TGTGCCAGCAGTGAAAGTTTTGATTTCCGAGAGCAGTACTTC,CASSESFDFREQYF
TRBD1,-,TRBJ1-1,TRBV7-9,TGTGCCAGCAGCGCACAGGGGAAGAACACTGAAGCTTTCTTT,CASSAQGKNTEAFF
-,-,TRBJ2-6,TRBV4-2,TGTGCCAGCAGCCAAGACCTCCCGGACAGACTTTTTTCATTCTCTGGGGCCAACGTCCTGACTTTC,CASSQDLPDRLFSFSGANVLTF
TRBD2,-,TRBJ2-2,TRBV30,TGTGCCTGGAGTCATCCGGGACTAGCGGGAGAAAATACCGGGGAGCTGTTTTTT,CAWSHPGLAGENTGELFF
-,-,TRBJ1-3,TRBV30,TGTGCCTGGAGTGTCGGGGTATTGGGAAACACCATATATTTT,CAWSVGVLGNTIYF
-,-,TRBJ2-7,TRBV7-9,TGTGCCAGCAGCCCCGGTGGGCTGGGCGAGCAGTACTTC,CASSPGGLGEQYF
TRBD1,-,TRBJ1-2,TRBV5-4,TGTGCCAGCAGCTCCAGGGGGGACTATGGCTACACCTTC,CASSSRGDYGYTF
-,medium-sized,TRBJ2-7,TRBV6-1,TGTGCCAGCACCCGAACAGGGAACTACGAGCAGTACTTC,CASTRTGNYEQYF
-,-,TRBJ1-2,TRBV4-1,TGCGCCAGCAGCCAGGCGGGGGCCGGAGGCTACACCTTC,CASSQAGAGGYTF
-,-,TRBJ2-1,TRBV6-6,TGTGCCAGCAGTCCTGTAGACGAGCAGTTCTTC,CASSPVDEQFF
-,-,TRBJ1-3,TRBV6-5,TGTGCCAGCAGTCCGGTCTCTGGAAACACCATATATTTT,CASSPVSGNTIYF
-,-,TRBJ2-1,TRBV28,TGTGCCAGCGGCCTTACTACTTCGGATGAGCAGTTCTTC,CASGLTTSDEQFF
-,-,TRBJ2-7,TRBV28,TGTGCCAGCAGTTTCGCTTTCTACGTAAGTCGGTCAAGTGACTACGAGCAGTACTTC,CASSFAFYVSRSSDYEQYF
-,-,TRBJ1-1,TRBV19,TGTGCCAGTAGTCTAAGACAGGTAGGGACTGAAGCTTTCTTT,CASSLRQVGTEAFF
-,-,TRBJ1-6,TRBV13,TGTGCCAGCAGCCAACAGAATTCACCCCTCCACTTT,CASSQQNSPLHF
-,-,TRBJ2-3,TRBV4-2,TGTGCCAGCAGCCAAGATTTGGGACCGGGCACAGATACGCAGTATTTT,CASSQDLGPGTDTQYF
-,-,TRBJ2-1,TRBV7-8,TGTGCCAGCAGCCGTTCGGATTTCGACAATGAGCAGTTCTTC,CASSRSDFDNEQFF
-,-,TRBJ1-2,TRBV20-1,TGCAGTGCTAGATTTGGCTACACCTTC,CSARFGYTF
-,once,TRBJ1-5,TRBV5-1,TGCGCCAGCAGCTTGCGGGGGGGCTATCAGCCCCAGCATTTT,CASSLRGGYQPQHF
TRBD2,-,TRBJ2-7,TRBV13,TGTGCCAGCAGCTTGGTCTCTAGCGGGAAGTACGAGCAGTACTTC,CASSLVSSGKYEQYF
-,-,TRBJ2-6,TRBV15,TGTGCCACCAGCAGAATAACAGGGCCTGCCTTCCTCTGGGCCAACGTCCTGACTTTC,CATSRITGPAFLWANVLTF
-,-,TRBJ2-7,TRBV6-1,TGTGCCAGCAGTGTCGTCCAGGGACCCTACGAGCAGTACTTC,CASSVVQGPYEQYF
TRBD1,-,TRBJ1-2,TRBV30,TGTGCCTGGAGTGTACGGCTCGGGCAGGGGGCATCCGTTTATGGCTACACCTTC,CAWSVRLGQGASVYGYTF
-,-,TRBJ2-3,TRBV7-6,TGTGCCAGCAGCCCAATAGGACACCTACATTACACAGATACGCAGTATTTT,CASSPIGHLHYTDTQYF
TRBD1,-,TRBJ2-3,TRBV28,TGTGCCAGCAGAGATAACAGGGGCGAGGGGGCAGATACGCAGTATTTT,CASRDNRGEGADTQYF
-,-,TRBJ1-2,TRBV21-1,TGTGCCAGCAGCAAAGTAAGCCAACGGGGACAGCAGACCTCTTGTGGCTACACCTTC,CASSKVSQRGQQTSCGYTF
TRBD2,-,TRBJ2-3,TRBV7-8,TGTGCCAGCAGCTTACTGGCGGGGGGGCTGGATACGCAGTATTTT,CASSLLAGGLDTQYF
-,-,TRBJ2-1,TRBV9,TGTGCCAGCAGCGTAGCTACTAGGGGTGAGCAGTTCTTC,CASSVATRGEQFF
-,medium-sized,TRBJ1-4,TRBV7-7,TGTGCTAGCAGCTTAGGGGCGGCTTATGAAAAACTGTTTTTT,CASSLGAAYEKLFF
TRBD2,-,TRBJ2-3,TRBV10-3,TGTGCCATCAGTGATGGTATCTGGGAGACTAGCGGGAGATCAGATACGCAGTATTTT,CAISDGIWETSGRSDTQYF
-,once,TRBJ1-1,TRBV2,TGTGCCAGCAGTGTGTACGGCATATACACTGAAGCTTTCTTT,CASSVYGIYTEAFF
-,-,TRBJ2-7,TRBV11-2,TGTGCCAGCAGCCCCCTCTGGTACGAGCAGTACTTC,CASSPLWYEQYF
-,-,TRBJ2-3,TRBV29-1,TGCAGCGTTGAGGGGTTTGGGCCTAGGGATACGCAGTATTTT,CSVEGFGPRDTQYF
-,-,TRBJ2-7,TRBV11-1,TGTGCCAGCAGCTTAAGCGGTGTCGGGGGACTCACCTACGAGCAGTACTTC,CASSLSGVGGLTYEQYF
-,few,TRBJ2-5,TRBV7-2,TGTGCCAGCAGCTTAGGTGTCCGCTACCAAGAGACCCAGTACTTC,CASSLGVRYQETQYF
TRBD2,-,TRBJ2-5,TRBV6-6,TGTGCCAGCAGCGTGGGACTAGCGGGAGGGGGGGAGACCCAGTACTTC,CASSVGLAGGGETQYF
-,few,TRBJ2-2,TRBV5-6,TGTGCCAGCAGCTTGGAGGTATTGAACACCGGGGAGCTGTTTTTT,CASSLEVLNTGELFF
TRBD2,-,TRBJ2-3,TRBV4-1,TGCGCCAGCAGCCTCACTAGCGGGGGGCCTAGCACAGATACGCAGTATTTT,CASSLTSGGPSTDTQYF
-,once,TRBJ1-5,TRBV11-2,TGTGCCAGCAGCTTAGGGGTGGGGGGTCATCAGCCCCAGCATTTT,CASSLGVGGHQPQHF
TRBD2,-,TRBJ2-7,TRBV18,TGTGCCAGCTCACCGCTAGCGGGAGGGGCCTACGAGCAGTACTTC,CASSPLAGGAYEQYF
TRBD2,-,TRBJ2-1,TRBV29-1,TGCAGCGTTTGGGGGGGGACCTACTACAATGAGCAGTTCTTC,CSVWGGTYYNEQFF
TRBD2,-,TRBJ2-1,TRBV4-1,TGCGCCAGCAGCCAAATTAGACTAGCGGGGATAAGGGGTGAGCAGTTCTTC,CASSQIRLAGIRGEQFF
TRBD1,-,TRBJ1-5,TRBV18,TGTGCCAGCTCACCGAACAGGGGGGCGCCCCAGCATTTT,CASSPNRGAPQHF
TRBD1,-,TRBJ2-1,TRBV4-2,TGTGCCAGCAGCCAAGGGCCAGGGGGCAATGAGCAGTTCTTC,CASSQGPGGNEQFF
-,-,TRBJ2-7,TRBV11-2,TGTGCCAGCAGCTTAGCGGCGTTGTCCTACGAGCAGTACTTC,CASSLAALSYEQYF